This TCR beta chain was observed in a study of T-cell reconstitution after alpha-beta-depleted transplantation in children. This CDR3 is 15 amino acids long. The germline V gene encodes CDR1 DFQATT and CDR2 SNEGSKA (reference sequence). Trimming removed 3 bases from V and 2 bases from J, with 15 bases in between. The table lists this clonotype with a few counts. Unique molecular identifiers were incorporated when the TCRbeta library was constructed. One entry per CDR3 protein results from TCRdb running MiXCR on the PCR reads. The table has hundreds of thousands of distinct CDR3 sequences, about 10% seen once.

The V gene is TRBV20-1, the J gene TRBJ2-3; weak D call: TRBD2 (5 bases). The TCR originated in a human donor who donated a stem cell graft to a child with acute myeloid leukemia. The source was PBMCs from the stem cell graft donor, collected from the stem cell graft. In nucleotides, the CDR3 is TGCAGTGCTAGCCAGGACTTACTCATCACAGATACGCAGTATTTT. Its protein is CSASQDLLITDTQYF.